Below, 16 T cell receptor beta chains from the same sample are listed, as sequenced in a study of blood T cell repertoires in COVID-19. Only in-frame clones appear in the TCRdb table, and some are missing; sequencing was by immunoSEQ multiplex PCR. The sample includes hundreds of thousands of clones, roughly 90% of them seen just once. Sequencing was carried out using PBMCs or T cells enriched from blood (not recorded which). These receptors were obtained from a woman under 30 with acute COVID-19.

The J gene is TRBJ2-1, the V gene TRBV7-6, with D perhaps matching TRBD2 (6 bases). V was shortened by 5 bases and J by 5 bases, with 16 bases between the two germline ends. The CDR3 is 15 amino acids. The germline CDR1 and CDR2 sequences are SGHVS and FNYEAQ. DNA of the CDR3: TGTGCCAGCAGCCCCCGGGACTCCTATGACAATGAGCAGTTCTTC. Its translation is CASSPRDSYDNEQFF.

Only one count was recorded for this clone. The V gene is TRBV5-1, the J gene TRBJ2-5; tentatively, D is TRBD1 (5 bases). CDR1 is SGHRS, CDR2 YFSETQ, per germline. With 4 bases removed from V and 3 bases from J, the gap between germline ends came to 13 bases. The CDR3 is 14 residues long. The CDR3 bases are TGCGCCAGCAGCCAGGGATCGACGGAAGAGACCCAGTACTTC. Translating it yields CASSQGSTEETQYF.

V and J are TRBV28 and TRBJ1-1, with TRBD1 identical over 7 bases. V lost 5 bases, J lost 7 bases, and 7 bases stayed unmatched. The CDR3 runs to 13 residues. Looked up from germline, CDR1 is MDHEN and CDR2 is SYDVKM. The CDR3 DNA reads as TGTGCCAGCAGTCGACCAGGACAGGTTGAAGCTTTCTTT. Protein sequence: CASSRPGQVEAFF. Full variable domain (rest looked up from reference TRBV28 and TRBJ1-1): DVKVTQSSRYLVKRTGEKVFLECVQDMDHENMFWYRQDPGLGLRLIYFSYDVKMKEKGDIPEGYSVSREKKERFSLILESASTNQTSMYLCASSRPGQVEAFFGQGTRLTVV.

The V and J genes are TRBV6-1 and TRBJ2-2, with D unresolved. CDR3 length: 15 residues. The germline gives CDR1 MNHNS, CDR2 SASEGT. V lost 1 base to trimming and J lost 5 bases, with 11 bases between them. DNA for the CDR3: TGTGCCAGCAGTGAAGGCCAGTCCTGGACCGGGGAGCTGTTTTTT. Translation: CASSEGQSWTGELFF.

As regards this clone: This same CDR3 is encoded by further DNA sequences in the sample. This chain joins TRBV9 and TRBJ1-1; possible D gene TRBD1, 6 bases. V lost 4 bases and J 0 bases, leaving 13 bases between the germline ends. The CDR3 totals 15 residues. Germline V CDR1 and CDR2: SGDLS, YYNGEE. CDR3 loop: CASSRGQRMNTEAFF. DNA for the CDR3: TGTGCCAGCAGCCGCGGACAGAGGATGAACACTGAAGCTTTCTTT.

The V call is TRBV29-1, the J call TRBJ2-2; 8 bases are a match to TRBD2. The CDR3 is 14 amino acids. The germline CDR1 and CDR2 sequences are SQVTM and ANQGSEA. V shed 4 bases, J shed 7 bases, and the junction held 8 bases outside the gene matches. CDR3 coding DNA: TGCAGCGTTGCCCCGGGAGGGACGGACGGGGAGCTGTTTTTT. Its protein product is CSVAPGGTDGELFF.

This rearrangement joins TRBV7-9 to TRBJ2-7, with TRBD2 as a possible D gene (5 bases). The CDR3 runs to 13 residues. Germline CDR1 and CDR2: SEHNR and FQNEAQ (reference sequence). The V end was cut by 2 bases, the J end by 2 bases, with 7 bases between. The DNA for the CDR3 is TGTGCCAGCAGCTTAACACTAGCCTACGAGCAGTACTTC. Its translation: CASSLTLAYEQYF. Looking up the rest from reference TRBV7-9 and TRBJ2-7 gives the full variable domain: DTGVSQNPRHKITKRGQNVTFRCDPISEHNRLYWYRQTLGQGPEFLTYFQNEAQLEKSRLLSDRFSAERPKGSFSTLEIQRTEQGDSAMYLCASSLTLAYEQYFGPGTRLTVT.

The CDR3 bases are TGCGCCAGCAGCTCTGGACTAGCGGGAGGAAGTTACAATGAGCAGTTCTTC. It codes for CASSSGLAGGSYNEQFF. The rearrangement uses TRBV5-1 and TRBJ2-1, with 14 bases fitting TRBD2. This CDR3 region has 17 residues. Germline loops: CDR1 SGHRS, CDR2 YFSETQ. V shed 3 bases and J 4 bases; nucleotides not matched to a gene: 6.

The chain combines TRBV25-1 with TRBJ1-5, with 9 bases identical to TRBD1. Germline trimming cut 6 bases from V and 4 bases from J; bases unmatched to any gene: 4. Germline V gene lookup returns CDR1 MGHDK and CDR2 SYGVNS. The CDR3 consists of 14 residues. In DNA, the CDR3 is TGTGCCAGCAGGGGGACAGGGCAAAATCAGCCCCAGCATTTT. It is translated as CASRGTGQNQPQHF. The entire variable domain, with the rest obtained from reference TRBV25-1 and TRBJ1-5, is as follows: EADIYQTPRYLVIGTGKKITLECSQTMGHDKMYWYQQDPGMELHLIHYSYGVNSTEKGDLSSESTVSRIRTEHFPLTLESARPSHTSQYLCASRGTGQNQPQHFGDGTRLSIL.

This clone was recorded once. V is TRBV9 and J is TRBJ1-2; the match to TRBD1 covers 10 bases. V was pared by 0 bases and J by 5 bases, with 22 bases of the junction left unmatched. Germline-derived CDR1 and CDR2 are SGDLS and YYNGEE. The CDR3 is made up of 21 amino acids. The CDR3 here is CASSVGGRGTGAEWRGYGYTF. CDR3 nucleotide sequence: TGTGCCAGCAGCGTAGGCGGGCGAGGGACAGGGGCTGAATGGAGGGGGTATGGCTACACCTTC.

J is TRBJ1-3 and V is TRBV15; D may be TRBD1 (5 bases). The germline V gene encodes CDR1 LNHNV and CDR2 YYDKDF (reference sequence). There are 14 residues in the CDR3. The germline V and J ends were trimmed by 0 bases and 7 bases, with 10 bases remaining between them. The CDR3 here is CATSRDLGQNTIYF. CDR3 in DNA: TGTGCCACCAGCAGAGATCTGGGGCAGAACACCATATATTTT.

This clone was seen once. The CDR3 coding sequence is TGTGCCAGCAGCTTTGTAGCTAGCGGGGCCCCATACAATGAGCAGTTCTTC. Translation gives CASSFVASGAPYNEQFF. The chain combines TRBV7-2 with TRBJ2-1; 9 nucleotides agree with TRBD2. Germline CDR1 is SGHTA and CDR2 is FQGNSA. CDR3 size: 17 residues. The ends lost 3 bases at V and 4 bases at J; junction bases unmatched: 10.

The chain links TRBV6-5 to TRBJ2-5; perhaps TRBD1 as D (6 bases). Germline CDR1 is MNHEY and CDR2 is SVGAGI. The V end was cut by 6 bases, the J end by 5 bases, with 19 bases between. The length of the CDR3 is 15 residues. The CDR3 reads CASSRGVGVGETQYF. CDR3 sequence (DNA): TGTGCCAGCAGCAGGGGCGTGGGGGTCGGGGAGACCCAGTACTTC.

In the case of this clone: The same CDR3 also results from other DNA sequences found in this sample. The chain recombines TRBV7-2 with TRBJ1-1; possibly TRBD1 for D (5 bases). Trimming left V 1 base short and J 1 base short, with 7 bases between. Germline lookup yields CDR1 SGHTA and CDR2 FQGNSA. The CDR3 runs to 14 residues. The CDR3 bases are TGTGCCAGCAGCTTAGTGGGGGGGAACACTGAAGCTTTCTTT. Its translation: CASSLVGGNTEAFF.

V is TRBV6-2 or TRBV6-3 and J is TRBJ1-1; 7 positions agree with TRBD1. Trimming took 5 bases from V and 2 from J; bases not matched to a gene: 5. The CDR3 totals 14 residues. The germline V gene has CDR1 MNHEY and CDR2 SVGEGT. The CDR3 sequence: CASSTGTANTEAFF. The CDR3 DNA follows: TGTGCCAGCAGTACCGGGACAGCAAACACTGAAGCTTTCTTT.

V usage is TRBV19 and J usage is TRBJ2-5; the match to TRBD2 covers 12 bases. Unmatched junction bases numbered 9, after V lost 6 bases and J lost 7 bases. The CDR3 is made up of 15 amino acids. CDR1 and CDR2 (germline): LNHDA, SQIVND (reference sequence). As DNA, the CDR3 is TGTGCCAGTAGCCCGACTAGCGGGAGCCTAGGGACCCAGTACTTC. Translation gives CASSPTSGSLGTQYF.